The 2 T cell receptor beta chains below come from one sample, sequenced in a study of blood T cells in healthy people across ages. The authors ran a second PCR of roughly 6 to 12 cycles using a sample-barcoded 5' primer and a J-beta primer mix. TCRdb re-analysed the 5' RACE reads in MiXCR, keeping a single row per CDR3 protein. Here the sample spans about 800,000 distinct CDR3 sequences, approximately 25% being singletons. Separately, the same data were catalogued under a study of T cells of mothers and their children.

The sequenced material came from blood. These receptors all stem from a boy aged 5-17 years in good health.

In DNA, the CDR3 is TGTGCCAGCAGCTTAGGTGGGCAGGAGAGGATGTTTTTT. It translates to CASSLGGQERMFF. The J gene is TRBJ2-2, the V gene TRBV7-8; the D is unclear. There are 13 residues in the CDR3. The germline V gene has CDR1 SGHVS and CDR2 FQNEAQ. The V gene lost 1 base and the J gene lost 15 bases, with 15 bases spanning the gap.

This clonotype was observed a few times. The rearrangement joins TRBV4-2 to TRBJ2-1, with D maybe TRBD1 (6 bases). V was clipped by 1 base and J by 2 bases, with 9 bases between them. CDR3 length: 15 amino acids. Per the germline V gene, CDR1 is LGHNA and CDR2 is YNFKEQ. The CDR3 DNA reads TGTGCCAGCAGCCAAGGGACAGACGCCTACAATGAGCAGTTCTTC. Translated, it gives CASSQGTDAYNEQFF.